The 32 T cell receptor beta chains reported below all come from one sample, sequenced in a study of shared clonotypes between healthy human individuals. Method: immunoSEQ multiplex PCR; TCRdb's copy keeps in-frame clones and lacks some. The repertoire includes about 2,100,000 clones, roughly 91% of them detected once, and more than 1.5% sits in the top ten. The naive CD8 subset, CD45RO-negative cells positively selected for CCR7, excluded terminally differentiated effector memory CD45RA+ cells. Sample: naive CD8+ T cells from PBMCs. Receptors originate from a man aged 18-30 years in good health. Some clones in this sample may be carry-over from other donors' samples.

This clone has just one count. The chain links TRBV7-8 to TRBJ2-3, with D tentatively TRBD2 (6 bases). The length of the CDR3 is 15 residues. Trimming cost V 5 bases and J 3 bases, with 15 bases left between them. Germline V gene data show CDR1 as SGHVS and CDR2 as FQNEAQ. The CDR3 reads CASSPRLGATDTQYF. The CDR3 region has the DNA TGTGCCAGCAGCCCAAGACTAGGGGCGACAGATACGCAGTATTTT.

Note on this clone: One end of the junction does not line up with germline, which may come from a read error. The chain recombines TRBV13 with TRBJ2-7; D call uncertain. Germline V gene data show CDR1 as PRHDT and CDR2 as FYEKMQ (reference sequence). This CDR3 region has 12 residues. CDR3 bases: TGTGCCAGCAGCCAAACATCCTTCGAGCAGTACTTC. This sequence encodes CASSQTSFEQYF.

V and J are TRBV15 and TRBJ1-4; D perhaps matches TRBD1 (5 bases). Trimming shortened V by 5 bases and J by 8 bases, and 12 bases separated the two germline ends. The CDR3 is 13 amino acids. Germline V CDR1 and CDR2: LNHNV, YYDKDF (reference sequence). The chain's CDR3 is CATSRRGGEKLFF. DNA for the CDR3: TGTGCCACCAGCCGCCGGGGGGGGGAAAAACTGTTTTTT.

This clone was found once. The CDR3 DNA reads TGTGCCAGCAGCGACCCACAGGATCCCCGCACAGATACGCAGTATTTT. The encoded protein is CASSDPQDPRTDTQYF. The rearrangement joins TRBV7-3 to TRBJ2-3, with D perhaps matching TRBD1 (5 bases). Trimming shortened V by 5 bases and J by 1 base, and 16 bases separated the two germline ends. From germline, CDR1 is SGHTA and CDR2 FQGTGA. The CDR3 is made up of 16 amino acids.

This clone was recorded only once. The chain employs TRBV7-8 and TRBJ2-7, with D maybe TRBD2 (5 bases). Trimming took off 1 base at V and 3 bases at J, with 19 bases between the two ends. In germline, CDR1 is SGHVS, CDR2 FQNEAQ. The CDR3 spans 17 residues. For the CDR3, the DNA is TGTGCCAGCAGCTTAGTTGCAGGCCCGGGAATTGACTACGAGCAGTACTTC. Protein product: CASSLVAGPGIDYEQYF.

A word on this clone: Within the sample, other DNA sequences also encode this same CDR3. The chain couples TRBV27 to TRBJ2-1, with 10 bases fitting TRBD2. This CDR3 contains 15 residues. The V and J ends lost 5 bases and 5 bases, in that order; junction bases with no gene match: 6. Per germline, CDR1 MNHEY and CDR2 SMNVEV (reference sequence). CDR3 sequence reads: CASSAGTSGNNEQFF. The CDR3 region has the DNA TGTGCCAGCAGTGCTGGAACTAGCGGGAACAATGAGCAGTTCTTC.

This clone appeared a few times. The chain has TRBV29-1 and TRBJ1-1, with D hard to call. Per the germline V gene, CDR1 is SQVTM and CDR2 is ANQGSEA. The CDR3 runs 14 residues. The V and J ends lost 2 bases and 4 bases respectively, with 14 bases between them. DNA for the CDR3: TGCAGCGTTGAATGGGCTACCGGGCCCACTGAAGCTTTCTTT. Its protein is CSVEWATGPTEAFF.

V and J are TRBV29-1 and TRBJ2-3, with D maybe TRBD1 (5 bases). The ends were cut back, 6 bases at V and 6 bases at J, with 19 bases in the middle. The CDR3 loop spans 14 amino acids. Germline V CDR1 and CDR2: SQVTM, ANQGSEA. CDR3 bases: TGCAGCGTGAGAGGATCAGGGTCTGGCGATACGCAGTATTTT. As protein: CSVRGSGSGDTQYF.

The J gene is TRBJ1-5, the V gene TRBV27; a possible D gene is TRBD1 (6 bases). The CDR3 sequence is 16 residues long. Trimming took 5 bases from V and 0 from J, leaving 14 bases between them. Per germline, CDR1 MNHEY and CDR2 SMNVEV (reference sequence). The CDR3 DNA is TGTGCCAGCAGTCAAACCGGGACAAGTAGCAATCAGCCCCAGCATTTT. It specifies CASSQTGTSSNQPQHF.

This chain links TRBV30 with TRBJ2-5; no reliable D call. Germline V lookup: CDR1 GTSNPN, CDR2 SVGIG (reference sequence). This CDR3 has 13 residues. Deletions cut 0 bases from V and 3 bases from J, with 8 bases between. The CDR3 nucleotides are TGTGCCTGGAGTGTGGGCAGTAAAGAGACCCAGTACTTC. This encodes CAWSVGSKETQYF.

The J gene is TRBJ1-5, the V gene TRBV27; D is possibly TRBD1 (6 bases). The germline V gene has CDR1 MNHEY and CDR2 SMNVEV (reference sequence). Trimming took 0 bases from V and 6 from J, leaving 15 bases between them. The CDR3 extends over 16 amino acids. The CDR3 here is CASSLSRGHVVQPQHF. CDR3 DNA sequence: TGTGCCAGCAGTTTATCCAGGGGCCATGTGGTTCAGCCCCAGCATTTT.

The chain employs TRBV7-8 and TRBJ2-1, with D possibly TRBD1 on 6 matching bases. With 0 bases removed from V and 14 bases from J, the gap between germline ends came to 11 bases. Germline V CDR1 and CDR2: SGHVS, FQNEAQ. This CDR3 comprises 12 residues. The CDR3 loop reads CASSLATGPEFF. The CDR3 region has the DNA TGTGCCAGCAGCTTAGCTACAGGGCCTGAGTTCTTC.

This rearrangement joins TRBV28 to TRBJ1-1; perhaps TRBD1 as D (6 bases). The germline V gene has CDR1 MDHEN and CDR2 SYDVKM. This CDR3 is 15 amino acids long. V was trimmed by 3 bases and J by 0 bases, leaving 11 bases between them. The CDR3 here is CASSFSGGLNTEAFF. For the CDR3, the DNA is TGTGCCAGCAGTTTCTCCGGGGGCCTGAACACTGAAGCTTTCTTT.

The chain employs TRBV28 and TRBJ1-2; tentatively, D is TRBD1 (5 bases). V was pared by 4 bases and J by 0 bases, with 15 bases between. The CDR3 runs to 16 residues. The germline V gene has CDR1 MDHEN and CDR2 SYDVKM. This chain's CDR3 is CASSWERQGANYGYTF. CDR3 coding DNA: TGTGCCAGCAGTTGGGAGAGGCAGGGCGCTAACTATGGCTACACCTTC.

This chain connects TRBV6-5 to TRBJ2-1; a possible D gene is TRBD2 (6 bases). Germline CDR1 reads MNHEY; CDR2 reads SVGAGI. The CDR3 totals 15 residues. With 4 bases removed from V and 4 bases from J, the gap between germline ends came to 14 bases. CDR3 coding DNA: TGTGCCAGCAGTTTTTCTCGGGAGCGATACAATGAGCAGTTCTTC. This gives the protein CASSFSRERYNEQFF.

The chain links TRBV27 to TRBJ2-7; TRBD2 might be the D (5 bases). V lost 4 bases to trimming and J lost 0 bases, with 13 bases between them. The CDR3 length is 15 residues. Germline V lookup: CDR1 MNHEY, CDR2 SMNVEV (reference sequence). CDR3 nucleotide sequence: TGTGCCAGCAGTTCCCGGACTGTAATCTCCTACGAGCAGTACTTC. The encoded protein is CASSSRTVISYEQYF.

The J gene is TRBJ2-2, the V gene TRBV15; TRBD2 might be the D (6 bases). This CDR3 comprises 14 residues. CDR1 is LNHNV and CDR2 is YYDKDF in the germline V gene (reference sequence). Trimming removed 4 bases at V and 7 bases at J, with 13 bases between. The CDR3 sequence: CATSKGGSGGELFF. The CDR3, as DNA: TGTGCCACCAGCAAAGGCGGTAGCGGCGGGGAGCTGTTTTTT.

The chain links TRBV7-3 to TRBJ2-1; the D gene is possibly TRBD2 (5 bases). V lost 5 bases and J 0 bases, leaving 17 bases between the germline ends. This CDR3 has 17 amino acids. Per the germline V gene, CDR1 is SGHTA and CDR2 is FQGTGA. As DNA, the CDR3 is TGTGCCAGCAGCCGGGCGGCCGGGATTAGCTCCTACAATGAGCAGTTCTTC. It yields the protein CASSRAAGISSYNEQFF.

The chain recombines TRBV5-4 with TRBJ2-3; TRBD2 agrees at 9 bases. Trimming removed 4 bases from V and 4 bases from J; junction bases left unmatched: 13. Germline loops: CDR1 SGHNT, CDR2 YYREEE (reference sequence). The CDR3 spans 17 residues. The CDR3 bases are TGTGCCAGCAGCCTCAAGGTGCTGCGGGAGGGCCCAGATACGCAGTATTTT. It is translated as CASSLKVLREGPDTQYF.

The gene calls are TRBV9 and TRBJ2-3; D tentatively reads TRBD1 or TRBD2 (6 bases each). V lost 0 bases and J lost 10, with 12 bases in between. The germline V gene has CDR1 SGDLS and CDR2 YYNGEE. CDR3 length equals 13 residues. The CDR3 is CASSVGVGGAQYF. The CDR3 DNA reads TGTGCCAGCAGCGTAGGTGTGGGGGGCGCGCAGTATTTT.

The chain has TRBV5-6 and TRBJ2-7; 9 bases line up with TRBD1. V dropped 4 bases and J dropped 4; count of bases not matched to a gene: 9. From germline, CDR1 is SGHDT and CDR2 YYEEEE. CDR3 length: 15 amino acids. The CDR3 spells CASSAAGQGEYEQYF. CDR3 DNA: TGTGCCAGCAGCGCGGCGGGACAGGGAGAGTACGAGCAGTACTTC.

The chain combines TRBV30 with TRBJ1-2, with a possible D match to TRBD1 (5 bases). The V gene's germline CDR1 is GTSNPN and CDR2 SVGIG (reference sequence). The CDR3 totals 15 residues. V shed 0 bases and J shed 0 bases, with 11 bases lying between them. CDR3 nucleotides: TGTGCCTGGAGTGTAGGGGTGGTAGCTAACTATGGCTACACCTTC. Its protein product is CAWSVGVVANYGYTF.

V is TRBV27 and J is TRBJ1-1; D is uncertain. Germline lookup yields CDR1 MNHEY and CDR2 SMNVEV (reference sequence). The CDR3 totals 13 residues. V lost 3 bases and J lost 10, with 15 bases in between. The CDR3: CASSFRTGSAAFF. The CDR3 region has the DNA TGTGCCAGCAGTTTTCGGACGGGGTCCGCAGCTTTCTTT.

The rearrangement joins TRBV9 to TRBJ1-4; D is unresolved. This CDR3 is 14 amino acids long. Germline V CDR1 and CDR2: SGDLS, YYNGEE. Between the trimmed V and J ends, which lost 2 bases and 1 base, there was a span of 6 bases. The CDR3 is CASSVAVTNEKLFF. CDR3 bases: TGTGCCAGCAGCGTGGCGGTAACTAATGAAAAACTGTTTTTT.

This clone was seen just once. At the DNA level, this CDR3 is encoded by other sequences in the same sample as well. This chain links TRBV27 with TRBJ1-2, with D uncertain. The V end lost 3 bases, the J end lost 2 bases, and 7 bases lay between the germline ends. CDR3 length: 13 residues. Germline lookup yields CDR1 MNHEY and CDR2 SMNVEV (reference sequence). DNA of the CDR3: TGTGCCAGCAGTTTCGGTCAGAACTATGGCTACACCTTC. Protein sequence: CASSFGQNYGYTF.

The chain employs TRBV5-6 and TRBJ2-3, with no clear D. V lost 2 bases and J 6 bases, leaving 7 bases between the germline ends. CDR3 size: 12 residues. Germline assignment: CDR1 SGHDT and CDR2 YYEEEE. CDR3 loop: CASSFYLDTQYF. As DNA, the CDR3 is TGTGCCAGCAGCTTTTATCTGGATACGCAGTATTTT.

In its sample, this clone was seen once. The rearrangement joins TRBV27 to TRBJ2-3; D is unclear. This CDR3 spans 15 amino acids. With 5 bases removed from V and 6 bases from J, the gap between germline ends came to 18 bases. Germline assignment: CDR1 MNHEY and CDR2 SMNVEV (reference sequence). The CDR3 nucleotides are TGTGCCAGCAGTCAACACTCCCGAATTAAGGATACGCAGTATTTT. It codes for CASSQHSRIKDTQYF.

The CDR3 DNA reads as TGTGCCAGCTCACCACCGTCAGGGGCGGTCGACGAGCAGTACTTC. Translation: CASSPPSGAVDEQYF. The chain couples TRBV18 to TRBJ2-7, with D possibly being TRBD1 (6 bases). This CDR3 is 15 amino acids long. V dropped 0 bases and J dropped 5 bases, with 14 bases sitting between them. Germline lookup yields CDR1 KGHSH and CDR2 LQKENI.

This clone has only one observation. The chain combines TRBV7-6 with TRBJ2-3; D ambiguous. The V gene's germline CDR1 is SGHVS and CDR2 FNYEAQ. The CDR3 totals 16 residues. Between the trimmed V and J ends, which lost 1 base and 1 base, there was a span of 12 bases. Here the CDR3 DNA reads TGTGCCAGCAGCTTAGTCTCACGGACGGGCACAGATACGCAGTATTTT. Protein sequence: CASSLVSRTGTDTQYF.

The chain couples TRBV6-6 to TRBJ1-4; 7 nucleotides agree with TRBD1. CDR3 size: 14 residues. The junction had 9 bases not matched to a gene; V was cut back by 6 bases and J by 8 bases. Germline loops: CDR1 MNHNY, CDR2 SVGAGI (reference sequence). Written as DNA, the CDR3 is TGTGCCAGCAGCTCGACAGGGTTCAAGGAAAAACTGTTTTTT. It is translated as CASSSTGFKEKLFF.

Details on this clone: The sample has other DNA sequences that encode this CDR3 too. V gene TRBV27 combines with J gene TRBJ2-7; the D gene is possibly TRBD2 (5 bases). The CDR3 runs to 13 residues. The V and J ends lost 3 bases and 2 bases respectively, with 8 bases between them. Germline-derived CDR1 and CDR2 are MNHEY and SMNVEV (reference sequence). DNA of the CDR3: TGTGCCAGCAGTTTTAGCGCTACCTACGAGCAGTACTTC. Its translation: CASSFSATYEQYF.

In DNA, the CDR3 is TGCGCCAGCAGCCAAGAATGGGGAGAAGAGACCCAGTACTTC. It yields the protein CASSQEWGEETQYF. This chain connects TRBV4-3 to TRBJ2-5; possible D gene TRBD2, 5 bases. With 0 bases removed from V and 3 bases from J, the gap between germline ends came to 8 bases. CDR1 and CDR2 from the germline V gene are LGHNA and YSLEER. This CDR3 is built from 14 residues.